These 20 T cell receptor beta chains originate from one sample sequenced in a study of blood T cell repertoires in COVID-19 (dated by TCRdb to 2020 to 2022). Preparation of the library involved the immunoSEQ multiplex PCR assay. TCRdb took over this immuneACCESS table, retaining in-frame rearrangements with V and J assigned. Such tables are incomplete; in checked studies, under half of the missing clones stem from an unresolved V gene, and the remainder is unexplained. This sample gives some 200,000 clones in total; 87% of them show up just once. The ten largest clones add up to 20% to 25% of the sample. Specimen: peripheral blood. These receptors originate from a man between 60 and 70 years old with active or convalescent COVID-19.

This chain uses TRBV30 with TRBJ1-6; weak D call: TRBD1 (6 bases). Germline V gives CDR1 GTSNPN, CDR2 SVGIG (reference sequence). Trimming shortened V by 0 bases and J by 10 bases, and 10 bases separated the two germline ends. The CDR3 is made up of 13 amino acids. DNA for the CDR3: TGTGCCTGGAGTGTCGGGGGGCGATCACCCCTCCACTTT. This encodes CAWSVGGRSPLHF.

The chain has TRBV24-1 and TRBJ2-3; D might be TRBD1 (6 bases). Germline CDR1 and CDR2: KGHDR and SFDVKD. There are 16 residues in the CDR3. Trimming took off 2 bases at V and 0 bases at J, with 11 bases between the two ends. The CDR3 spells CATSDWSGVSTDTQYF. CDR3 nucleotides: TGTGCCACCAGTGATTGGTCAGGGGTTAGCACAGATACGCAGTATTTT.

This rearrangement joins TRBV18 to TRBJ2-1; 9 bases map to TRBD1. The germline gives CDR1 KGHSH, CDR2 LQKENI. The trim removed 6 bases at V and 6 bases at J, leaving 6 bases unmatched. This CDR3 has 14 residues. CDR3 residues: CASSPWDRANEQFF. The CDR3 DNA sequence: TGTGCCAGCTCTCCGTGGGACAGGGCCAATGAGCAGTTCTTC.

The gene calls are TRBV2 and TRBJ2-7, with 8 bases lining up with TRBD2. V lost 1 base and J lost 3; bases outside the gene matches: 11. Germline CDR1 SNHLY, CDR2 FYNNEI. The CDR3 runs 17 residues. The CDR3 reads CASSEVSGRGDFYEQYF. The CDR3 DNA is TGTGCCAGCAGTGAAGTCTCGGGGCGGGGGGATTTCTACGAGCAGTACTTC.

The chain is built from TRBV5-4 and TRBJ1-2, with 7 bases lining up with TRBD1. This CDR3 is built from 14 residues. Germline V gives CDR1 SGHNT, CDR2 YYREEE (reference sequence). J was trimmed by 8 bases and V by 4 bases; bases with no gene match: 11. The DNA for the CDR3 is TGTGCCAGCAGCCCAAAGGGGGCCGTTACCGGCTACACCTTC. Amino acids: CASSPKGAVTGYTF.

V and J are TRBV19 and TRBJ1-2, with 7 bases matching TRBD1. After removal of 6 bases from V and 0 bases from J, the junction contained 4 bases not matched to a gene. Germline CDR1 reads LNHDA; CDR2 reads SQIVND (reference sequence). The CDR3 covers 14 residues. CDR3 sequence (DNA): TGTGCCAGTAGGGCAGGGGGAACTAACTATGGCTACACCTTC. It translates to CASRAGGTNYGYTF. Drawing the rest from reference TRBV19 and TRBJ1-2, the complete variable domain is DGGITQSPKYLFRKEGQNVTLSCEQNLNHDAMYWYRQDPGQGLRLIYYSQIVNDFQKGDIAEGYSVSREKKESFPLTVTSAQKNPTAFYLCASRAGGTNYGYTFGSGTRLTVV.

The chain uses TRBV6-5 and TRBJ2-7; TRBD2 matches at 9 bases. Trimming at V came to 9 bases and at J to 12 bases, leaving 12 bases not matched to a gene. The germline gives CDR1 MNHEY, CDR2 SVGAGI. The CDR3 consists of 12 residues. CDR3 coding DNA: TGTGCCAGAGGGGGCGGTAGCGGGGGTCGGTACTTC. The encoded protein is CARGGGSGGRYF.

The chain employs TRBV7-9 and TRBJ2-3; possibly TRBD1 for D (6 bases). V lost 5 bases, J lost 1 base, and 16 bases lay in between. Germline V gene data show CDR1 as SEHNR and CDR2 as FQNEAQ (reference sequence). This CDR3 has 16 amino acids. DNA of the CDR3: TGTGCCAGCAGCCAAGAACCGGGACAACGCACAGATACGCAGTATTTT. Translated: CASSQEPGQRTDTQYF.

The CDR3 DNA is TGCGCCAGCAGTTGTAGCGGGGAGTCGTGCTACGAGCAGTACTTC. Its translation: CASSCSGESCYEQYF. The V and J genes are TRBV10-1 and TRBJ2-7, with 8 positions matching TRBD2. The CDR3 totals 15 residues. Germline V gene sequence: CDR1 WNHNN, CDR2 SYGVQD (reference sequence). V shed 5 bases, J shed 3 bases, and the junction held 9 bases outside the gene matches.

The CDR3 loop reads CASSPRTSIHEQFF. The CDR3 nucleotides are TGTGCCAGCAGCCCCAGGACTAGTATCCATGAGCAGTTCTTC. The rearrangement uses TRBV7-9 and TRBJ2-1; TRBD2 aligns across 7 bases. CDR3 length: 14 residues. V gave up 5 bases and J gave up 8 bases; unmatched junction bases: 9. Germline V gene data show CDR1 as SEHNR and CDR2 as FQNEAQ (reference sequence).

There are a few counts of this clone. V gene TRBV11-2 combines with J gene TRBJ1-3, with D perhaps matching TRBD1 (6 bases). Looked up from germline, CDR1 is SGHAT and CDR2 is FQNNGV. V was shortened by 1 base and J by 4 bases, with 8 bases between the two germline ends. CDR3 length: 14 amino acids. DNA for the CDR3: TGTGCCAGCAGCTTAGTACAGGGCGGAAACACCATATATTTT. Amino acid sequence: CASSLVQGGNTIYF.

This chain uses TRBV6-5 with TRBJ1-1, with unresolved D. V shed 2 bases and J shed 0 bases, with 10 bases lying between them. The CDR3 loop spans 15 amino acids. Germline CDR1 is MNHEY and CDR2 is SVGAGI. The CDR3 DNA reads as TGTGCCAGCAGTTACCAAACAATCTTGAACACTGAAGCTTTCTTT. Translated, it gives CASSYQTILNTEAFF.

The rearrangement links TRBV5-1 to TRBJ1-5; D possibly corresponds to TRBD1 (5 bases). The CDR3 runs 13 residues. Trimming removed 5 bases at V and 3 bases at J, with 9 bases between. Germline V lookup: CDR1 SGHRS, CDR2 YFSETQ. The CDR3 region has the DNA TGCGCCAGCAGAGACAGCCCCAATCAGCCCCAGCATTTT. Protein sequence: CASRDSPNQPQHF.

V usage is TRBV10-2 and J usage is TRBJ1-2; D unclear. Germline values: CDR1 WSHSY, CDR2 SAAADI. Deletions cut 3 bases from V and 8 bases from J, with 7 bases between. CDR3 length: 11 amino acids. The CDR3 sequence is CASSERQGYTF. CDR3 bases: TGCGCCAGCAGTGAACGACAAGGCTACACCTTC.

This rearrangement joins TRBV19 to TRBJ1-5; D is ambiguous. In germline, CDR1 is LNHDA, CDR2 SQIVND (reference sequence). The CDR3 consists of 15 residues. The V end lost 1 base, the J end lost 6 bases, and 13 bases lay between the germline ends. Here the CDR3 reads CASSIVGGFGQPQHF. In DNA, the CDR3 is TGTGCCAGTAGTATAGTGGGAGGTTTCGGTCAGCCCCAGCATTTT.

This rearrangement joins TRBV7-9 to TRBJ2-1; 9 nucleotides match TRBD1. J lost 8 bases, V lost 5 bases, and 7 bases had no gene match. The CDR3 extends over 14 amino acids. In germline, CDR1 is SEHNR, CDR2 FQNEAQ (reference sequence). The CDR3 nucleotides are TGTGCCAGCAGCCGTCGGACAGGGGACGATGAGCAGTTCTTC. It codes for CASSRRTGDDEQFF.

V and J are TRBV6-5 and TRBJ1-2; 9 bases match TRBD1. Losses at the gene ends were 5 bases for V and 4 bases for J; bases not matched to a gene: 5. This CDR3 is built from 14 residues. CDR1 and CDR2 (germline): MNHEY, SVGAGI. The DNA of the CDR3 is TGTGCCAGCAGTCCCAGACAGGGGGTCTATGGCTACACCTTC. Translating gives CASSPRQGVYGYTF.

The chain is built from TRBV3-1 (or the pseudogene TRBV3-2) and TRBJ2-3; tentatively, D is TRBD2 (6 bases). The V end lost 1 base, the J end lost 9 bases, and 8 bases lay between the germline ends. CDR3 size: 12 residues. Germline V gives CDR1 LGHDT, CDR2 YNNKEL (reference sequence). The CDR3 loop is CASSQGRVTQYF. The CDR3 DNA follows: TGTGCCAGCAGCCAAGGGAGGGTCACGCAGTATTTT.

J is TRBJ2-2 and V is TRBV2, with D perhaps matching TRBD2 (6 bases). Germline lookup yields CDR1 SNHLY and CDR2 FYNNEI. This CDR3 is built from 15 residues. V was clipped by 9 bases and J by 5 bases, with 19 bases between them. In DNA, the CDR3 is TGTGCCAGTTATTTCAGCGGGTTACGGACCGGGGAGCTGTTTTTT. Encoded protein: CASYFSGLRTGELFF.

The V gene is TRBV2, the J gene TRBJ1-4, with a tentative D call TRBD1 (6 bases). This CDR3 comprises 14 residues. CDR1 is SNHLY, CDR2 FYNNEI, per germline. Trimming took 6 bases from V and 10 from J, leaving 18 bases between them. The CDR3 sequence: CASRGPGAFSKLFF. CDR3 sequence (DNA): TGTGCCAGCAGGGGACCAGGGGCCTTTTCAAAACTGTTTTTT. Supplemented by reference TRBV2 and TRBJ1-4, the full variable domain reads EPEVTQTPSHQVTQMGQEVILRCVPISNHLYFYWYRQILGQKVEFLVSFYNNEISEKSEIFDDQFSVERPDGSNFTLKIRSTKLEDSAMYFCASRGPGAFSKLFFGSGTQLSVL.